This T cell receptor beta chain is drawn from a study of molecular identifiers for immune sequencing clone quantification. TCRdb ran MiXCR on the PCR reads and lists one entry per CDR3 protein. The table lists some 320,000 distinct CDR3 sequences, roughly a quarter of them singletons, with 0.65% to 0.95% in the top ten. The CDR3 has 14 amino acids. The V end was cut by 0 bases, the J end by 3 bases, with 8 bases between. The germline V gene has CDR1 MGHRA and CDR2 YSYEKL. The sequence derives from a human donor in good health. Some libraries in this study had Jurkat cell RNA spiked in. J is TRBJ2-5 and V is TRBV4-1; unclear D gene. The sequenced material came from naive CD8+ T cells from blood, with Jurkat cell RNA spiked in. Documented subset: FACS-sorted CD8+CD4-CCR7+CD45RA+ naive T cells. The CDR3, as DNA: TGCGCCAGCAGCCAAGATTTCGAAGAAGAGACCCAGTACTTC. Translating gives CASSQDFEEETQYF.